This T cell receptor beta chain was found in a study of blood T cells in healthy people across ages. A sample-barcoded 5' primer and a J-beta primer mix were used in a second PCR of roughly 6 to 11 cycles. With 12 random nucleotides, a template-switch adaptor tagged each individual cDNA molecule. MiXCR, applied by TCRdb to the 5' RACE reads, yields one record per CDR3 protein. The sample lists over a million distinct CDR3 sequences; roughly 43% were seen once. As concerns this clonotype: Its target is not known. This may be a read error: a much more frequent sequence differs by one nucleotide.

Study-wide results and limits: Per million T cells, TCR beta diversity dropped about linearly as age rose.

Healthy individuals of Caucasian origin from Russia, aged roughly 6 to 90, served as donors. In each sample, at least 7 million PBMCs were isolated. The sequence was obtained from a woman aged 18-35 years in good health. The sequencing input was blood.

The CDR3 spells CAGSTTGSYEQYF. The CDR3 region has the DNA TGTGCCGGCAGCACGACAGGGTCCTACGAGCAGTACTTC. This chain joins TRBV7-9 and TRBJ2-7; 7 bases map to TRBD1. CDR3 length: 13 amino acids. Germline CDR1 reads SEHNR; CDR2 reads FQNEAQ (reference sequence).